This entry lists 11 T cell receptor beta chains sequenced from one sample in a study of beta chain features in type 1 diabetes. The whole isolated RNA underwent reverse transcription, so sequencing captured expressed TCRB transcripts. Sequencing was performed with immunoSEQ multiplex PCR; in TCRdb, only in-frame clones are kept and a portion is missing. The data show 300,000 or so clones, roughly 8% seen once. Sequencing was done on a sample of central memory CD4+ T cells from blood. These receptors originate from a woman between 18 and 30 years old in good health.

The chain couples TRBV4-3 to TRBJ2-1; 8 nucleotides match TRBD2. Looked up from germline, CDR1 is LGHNA and CDR2 is YSLEER. The CDR3 covers 16 residues. Losses at the gene ends were 1 base for V and 5 bases for J; bases not matched to a gene: 7. This chain's CDR3 is CASSQVNGRADNEQFF. CDR3 sequence (DNA): TGCGCCAGCAGCCAAGTTAACGGGAGGGCCGACAATGAGCAGTTCTTC.

This chain links TRBV5-5 with TRBJ2-3; unclear D gene. CDR1 is SGHKS, CDR2 YYEKEE, per germline (reference sequence). The length of the CDR3 is 15 residues. Trimming left V 1 base short and J 0 bases short, with 9 bases between. CDR3 residues: CASSLLAVSTDTQYF. In DNA, the CDR3 is TGTGCCAGCAGCTTGTTGGCGGTTAGCACAGATACGCAGTATTTT. Drawing the rest from reference TRBV5-5 and TRBJ2-3, the complete variable domain is DAGVTQSPTHLIKTRGQQVTLRCSPISGHKSVSWYQQVLGQGPQFIFQYYEKEERGRGNFPDRFSARQFPNYSSELNVNALLLGDSALYLCASSLLAVSTDTQYFGPGTRLTVL.

This clone was counted between two and nine times. The chain has TRBV6-5 and TRBJ1-2; no firm D call. Germline CDR1 MNHEY, CDR2 SVGAGI. V lost 8 bases to trimming and J lost 6 bases, with 19 bases between them. This CDR3 is built from 14 residues. The CDR3 nucleotides read TGTGCCAGCCGAGGTTGGCGTGAGTTCCATGGCTACACCTTC. Translation gives CASRGWREFHGYTF.

The chain carries TRBV28 and TRBJ2-7; 7 nucleotides match TRBD2. The trim removed 7 bases at V and 6 bases at J, leaving 9 bases unmatched. CDR3 size: 13 residues. Germline-derived CDR1 and CDR2 are MDHEN and SYDVKM. CDR3 in amino acids: CASTKSGGREQYF. DNA for the CDR3: TGTGCCAGCACAAAATCGGGAGGACGCGAGCAGTACTTC.

This clone occurred a few times. This chain uses TRBV9 with TRBJ2-6; D gene uncertain. Trimming shortened V by 0 bases and J by 3 bases, and 10 bases separated the two germline ends. The CDR3 is made up of 16 amino acids. Germline V gives CDR1 SGDLS, CDR2 YYNGEE. This chain's CDR3 is CASSVDRQRGANVLTF. The DNA of the CDR3 is TGTGCCAGCAGCGTAGACCGGCAGCGTGGGGCCAACGTCCTGACTTTC.

Concerning this clone: This sequence is one base from a far larger clone and is likely a read error. This sample also contains other DNA sequences that code for the same CDR3. The genes are TRBV29-1 and TRBJ1-5; D remains unclear. V lost 7 bases to trimming and J lost 7 bases, with 17 bases between them. Germline V gene data show CDR1 as SQVTM and CDR2 as ANQGSEA. The CDR3 is made up of 13 amino acids. The CDR3 loop reads CSALGQPGQPQHF. In DNA form, the CDR3 reads TGCAGCGCCTTAGGGCAACCGGGACAGCCCCAGCATTTT.

The sample holds a few counts of this clone. J is TRBJ1-2 and V is TRBV29-1; D not resolved. The CDR3 contains 13 residues. Trimming removed 5 bases at V and 0 bases at J, with 10 bases between. CDR1 is SQVTM and CDR2 is ANQGSEA in the germline V gene. The chain's CDR3 is CSVRVQANYGYTF. In DNA form, the CDR3 reads TGCAGCGTTCGGGTCCAAGCTAACTATGGCTACACCTTC.

This clone was found a few times. The chain carries TRBV18 and TRBJ2-3; 11 bases fit TRBD2. The CDR3 has 16 residues. Germline CDR1 KGHSH, CDR2 LQKENI. Unmatched junction bases numbered 4, after V lost 5 bases and J lost 0 bases. The CDR3 DNA follows: TGTGCCAGCTCAACTAGCGGGAGACCTAGCACAGATACGCAGTATTTT. It codes for CASSTSGRPSTDTQYF.

This clone was picked up a small number of times. This same CDR3 is encoded by further DNA sequences in the sample. V and J are TRBV4-3 and TRBJ2-4, with D possibly being TRBD1 (6 bases). CDR3 length: 14 amino acids. V gave up 0 bases and J gave up 7 bases, with 10 bases separating them. Germline CDR1 reads LGHNA; CDR2 reads YSLEER. CDR3 sequence reads: CASSQDLGGNIQYF. For the CDR3, the DNA is TGCGCCAGCAGCCAAGACCTAGGGGGTAACATTCAGTACTTC.

This clone came up a few times. The chain combines TRBV7-9 with TRBJ1-1; D is ambiguous. The CDR3 totals 15 residues. Trimming cost V 1 base and J 3 bases, with 12 bases left between them. Germline V gives CDR1 SEHNR, CDR2 FQNEAQ (reference sequence). CDR3 nucleotides: TGTGCCAGCAGCTTAGGGGGTGGGAGAGACACTGAAGCTTTCTTT. Residues: CASSLGGGRDTEAFF.

The chain recombines TRBV7-9 with TRBJ2-2, with no clear D. V was trimmed by 1 base and J by 1 base, leaving 1 base between them. The CDR3 loop spans 13 amino acids. CDR1 is SEHNR, CDR2 FQNEAQ, per germline (reference sequence). The CDR3 DNA is TGTGCCAGCAGCTTAGAGAACACCGGGGAGCTGTTTTTT. Protein product: CASSLENTGELFF. The full variable domain, in which reference TRBV7-9 and TRBJ2-2 provide the parts outside the CDR3, is DTGVSQNPRHKITKRGQNVTFRCDPISEHNRLYWYRQTLGQGPEFLTYFQNEAQLEKSRLLSDRFSAERPKGSFSTLEIQRTEQGDSAMYLCASSLENTGELFFGEGSRLTVL.